This passage covers 20 T cell receptor beta chains from one sample sequenced in a study of T cell responses to AZD1222 COVID-19 vaccine. The assay was immunoSEQ multiplex PCR, and TCRdb's table has in-frame clones only and misses some. The sample lists tens of thousands of clones, around 91% occurring once. Sequenced here: peripheral blood, sampled on day 0 of AZD1222 vaccination. These receptors all stem from an adult in good health.

The V gene is TRBV11-2, the J gene TRBJ1-1, with TRBD1 matching over 9 bases. CDR3 length equals 17 residues. The germline CDR1 and CDR2 sequences are SGHAT and FQNNGV. Losses at the gene ends were 5 bases for V and 0 bases for J; bases not matched to a gene: 10. The CDR3 sequence is CASSPRPGTGLNTEAFF. The CDR3, as DNA: TGTGCCAGCAGCCCCCGCCCCGGGACAGGGTTGAACACTGAAGCTTTCTTT.

Notes on this clone: The sample contains more than one DNA sequence encoding this CDR3. V gene TRBV14 combines with J gene TRBJ2-7; D not resolved. This CDR3 spans 14 amino acids. Trimming pared 1 base from V and 2 bases from J, leaving 9 bases between. Germline CDR1 reads SGHDN; CDR2 reads FVKESK. The CDR3 nucleotides read TGTGCCAGCAGCCAAGTCTCCGGCGCCTACGAGCAGTACTTC. Its translation is CASSQVSGAYEQYF.

The CDR3 DNA follows: TGTGCCAGCAGCTTAGCGCGGACTAGCGGCTACAATGAGCAGTTCTTC. Protein sequence: CASSLARTSGYNEQFF. The chain combines TRBV7-9 with TRBJ2-1; 10 bases line up with TRBD2. The germline CDR1 and CDR2 sequences are SEHNR and FQNEAQ (reference sequence). V dropped 0 bases and J dropped 3; count of bases not matched to a gene: 2. There are 16 residues in the CDR3.

The gene calls are TRBV23-1 and TRBJ2-7, with no clear D. TRBV23-1 is an ORF; its function is uncertain. V lost 3 bases and J 4 bases, leaving 16 bases between the germline ends. The CDR3 contains 15 residues. The CDR3 DNA reads as TGCGCCAGCAGTCATTTCGGAAAGAATTTATACGAGCAGTACTTC. Its translation is CASSHFGKNLYEQYF.

The sample holds one count of this clone. The V and J genes are TRBV19 and TRBJ1-2; D remains unclear. The CDR3 consists of 13 residues. Germline lookup yields CDR1 LNHDA and CDR2 SQIVND (reference sequence). The V end lost 7 bases, the J end lost 2 bases, and 11 bases lay between the germline ends. CDR3 DNA: TGTGCCAGTACCCCCGGGCAGAACTATGGCTACACCTTC. Its protein product is CASTPGQNYGYTF.

The chain has TRBV6-5 and TRBJ2-7; D uncertain. Germline V gives CDR1 MNHEY, CDR2 SVGAGI. V lost 5 bases and J 3 bases, leaving 11 bases between the germline ends. The CDR3 is made up of 13 amino acids. DNA for the CDR3: TGTGCCAGCAGTCCCAGCATGATCTACGAGCAGTACTTC. Amino acids: CASSPSMIYEQYF.

The genes are TRBV27 and TRBJ1-2; the match to TRBD1 covers 10 bases. Trimming removed 1 base from V and 2 bases from J; junction bases left unmatched: 7. The CDR3 length is 17 residues. Germline assignment: CDR1 MNHEY and CDR2 SMNVEV (reference sequence). The CDR3 region is CASSLFPGQGMNYGYTF. CDR3 DNA: TGTGCCAGCAGTTTATTTCCGGGACAGGGGATGAACTATGGCTACACCTTC.

The chain combines TRBV19 with TRBJ1-1, with D possibly TRBD1 on 5 matching bases. Trimming stripped 9 bases from V and 9 bases from J, with 14 bases between. The CDR3 runs 11 residues. The germline CDR1 and CDR2 sequences are LNHDA and SQIVND (reference sequence). In DNA, the CDR3 is TGTGCCAGCGGCGGGGGGGAGAAAGCTTTCTTT. Encoded protein: CASGGGEKAFF.

The rearrangement uses TRBV24-1 and TRBJ2-7, with 7 bases aligning to TRBD1. Germline V gene lookup returns CDR1 KGHDR and CDR2 SFDVKD. V lost 5 bases to trimming and J lost 0 bases; unmatched junction nucleotides: 6. The CDR3 length is 15 residues. The CDR3 sequence: CATSVDRDISYEQYF. CDR3 DNA: TGTGCCACCAGTGTTGACAGGGATATCTCCTACGAGCAGTACTTC.

The rearrangement joins TRBV15 to TRBJ2-3, with a possible D match to TRBD2 (5 bases). Germline-derived CDR1 and CDR2 are LNHNV and YYDKDF (reference sequence). Trimming cost V 4 bases and J 2 bases, with 16 bases left between them. The CDR3 is 16 residues long. CDR3 protein: CATSKGRGEFTDTQYF. The CDR3 coding sequence is TGTGCCACCAGCAAAGGACGTGGGGAGTTCACAGATACGCAGTATTTT. Together with reference TRBV15 and TRBJ2-3, the CDR3 gives the full variable domain: DAMVIQNPRYQVTQFGKPVTLSCSQTLNHNVMYWYQQKSSQAPKLLFHYYDKDFNNEADTPDNFQSRRPNTSFCFLDIRSPGLGDTAMYLCATSKGRGEFTDTQYFGPGTRLTVL.

This rearrangement joins TRBV4-1 to TRBJ1-2; weak D call: TRBD1 (5 bases). Trimming stripped 1 base from V and 7 bases from J, with 10 bases between. The CDR3 spans 13 residues. In germline, CDR1 is MGHRA, CDR2 YSYEKL. The CDR3 loop reads CASSQAHRTGYTF. The CDR3 bases are TGCGCCAGCAGCCAAGCCCACAGGACTGGCTACACCTTC.

The chain has TRBV3-1 (or the pseudogene TRBV3-2) and TRBJ2-1; TRBD2 is a possible D gene (6 bases). Germline assignment: CDR1 LGHDT and CDR2 YNNKEL (reference sequence). V was pared by 1 base and J by 0 bases, with 13 bases between. The CDR3 covers 17 residues. The CDR3 DNA reads TGTGCCAGCAGCCAAGGTCAAGGCGGGAACTCCTACAATGAGCAGTTCTTC. Its translation is CASSQGQGGNSYNEQFF.

V is TRBV2 and J is TRBJ2-2; TRBD1 agrees at 9 bases. This CDR3 is 16 amino acids long. Germline V gives CDR1 SNHLY, CDR2 FYNNEI. The V gene end was trimmed by 2 bases and the J gene end by 5 bases; junction bases not matched to a gene: 6. The CDR3 here is CASSERTGDGTGELFF. The CDR3 coding sequence is TGTGCCAGCAGTGAAAGGACAGGGGATGGAACCGGGGAGCTGTTTTTT.

This chain joins TRBV7-9 and TRBJ2-7; D call uncertain. V lost 2 bases and J 3 bases, leaving 2 bases between the germline ends. There are 11 residues in the CDR3. Germline CDR1 and CDR2: SEHNR and FQNEAQ (reference sequence). CDR3 loop: CASSLRYEQYF. The CDR3 DNA reads TGTGCCAGCAGCTTACGCTACGAGCAGTACTTC.

This clone was seen only once. A junction boundary mismatches the germline segment, possibly from a read error. This sequence joins TRBV6-2 or TRBV6-3 and TRBJ2-1, with D possibly matching TRBD2 (5 bases). The germline gives CDR1 MNHEY, CDR2 SVGEGT. The CDR3 is 20 residues long. The CDR3 region has the DNA TGTGCCAGCAGTCCCCGGGCCCGACTTCTAGGGAGTTTCTCCAACAATGAGCAGTTCTTC. Amino acids: CASSPRARLLGSFSNNEQFF.

The chain has TRBV7-2 and TRBJ1-1; D possibly corresponds to TRBD1 (5 bases). CDR3 length: 14 residues. Germline lookup yields CDR1 SGHTA and CDR2 FQGNSA. V lost 4 bases to trimming and J lost 0 bases, with 9 bases between them. CDR3 sequence (DNA): TGTGCCAGCAGCTACGCAGGGTTGAACACTGAAGCTTTCTTT. It specifies CASSYAGLNTEAFF.

The chain has TRBV12-5 and TRBJ1-1; no definite D call. The V gene lost 0 bases and the J gene lost 1 base, with 6 bases spanning the gap. This CDR3 region has 14 residues. Germline V gene data show CDR1 as LGHNT and CDR2 as FRNRAP. The CDR3 sequence: CASGLVPSNTEAFF. The CDR3 DNA follows: TGTGCTAGTGGTTTGGTACCCTCGAACACTGAAGCTTTCTTT.

This clone was counted a few times. The chain couples TRBV24-1 to TRBJ2-7, with TRBD1 as a possible D gene (5 bases). Trimming left V 1 base short and J 5 bases short, with 8 bases between. The CDR3 is made up of 13 amino acids. Germline-derived CDR1 and CDR2 are KGHDR and SFDVKD. CDR3 in amino acids: CATSDFAGNEQYF. CDR3 DNA sequence: TGTGCCACCAGTGATTTTGCAGGGAACGAGCAGTACTTC.

The chain couples TRBV19 to TRBJ1-1, with D maybe TRBD1 (6 bases). CDR1 is LNHDA, CDR2 SQIVND, per germline (reference sequence). V was cut by 7 bases and J by 4 bases, with 16 bases left in between. The CDR3 has 14 amino acids. CDR3 region: CASKIGGIITEAFF. CDR3 DNA sequence: TGTGCCAGTAAAATAGGGGGGATCATCACTGAAGCTTTCTTT.

This clone was found once. This rearrangement joins TRBV6-4 to TRBJ2-1; 11 bases are shared with TRBD2. Germline CDR1 reads MRHNA; CDR2 reads SNTAGT. V shed 6 bases and J 7 bases; nucleotides not matched to a gene: 8. The CDR3 runs to 15 residues. The CDR3 DNA reads TGTGCCAGCAGCCCTAGCGGGAGGTTAGGGAATGAGCAGTTCTTC. Protein sequence: CASSPSGRLGNEQFF.